The clone carrying this TCR beta chain showed up just a few times. The data belong to a study of control samples from healthy donors and cancer patients. Measured with immunoSEQ multiplex PCR; TCRdb has only the in-frame clones, and not every one. This sample has some 100,000 clones, with approximately 95% found just once. V gave up 2 bases and J gave up 5 bases; unmatched junction bases: 6. The V gene's germline CDR1 is MNHNY and CDR2 SVGAGI (reference sequence). The CDR3 loop spans 15 amino acids. The specimen was blood. The chain employs TRBV6-6 and TRBJ1-1; 9 bases are a match to TRBD1. The clonotype originates from a man aged 18 to 29 in good health. In nucleotides, the CDR3 is TGTGCCAGCAGTTACCAGACAGGGGGGAGTACTGAAGCTTTCTTT. As protein: CASSYQTGGSTEAFF.